The clone carrying this T cell receptor (beta chain) was detected once. Its antigen is unknown. Researchers took blood at baseline, on cycle 4 day 1, and on cycle 7 day 1. V shed 7 bases and J 2 bases; nucleotides not matched to a gene: 11. There are 15 residues in the CDR3. CDR1 SQVTM and CDR2 ANQGSEA come from the germline V gene. Profiling relied on immunoSEQ multiplex PCR, and the TCRdb table lists in-frame clones only, not all of them. The sample has 85,000 to 90,000 clones; approximately 85% are singletons. This sample is drawn from a study of OX40 agonist ivuxolimab in advanced cancers. Study at large: Partial responses were achieved by three patients, of whom one had hepatocellular carcinoma and two had cutaneous melanoma. Study-wide points: CD4+ and CD8+ blood T cells expanded clonally by week 6 at 0.1 to 3.0 mg/kg. The investigators did not determine what antigen specificity the expanded peripheral T cells had.

The clonotype comes from an adult with an advanced solid tumor such as melanoma, head and neck, liver or kidney cancer. The J gene is TRBJ1-1, the V gene TRBV29-1, with 9 positions matching TRBD1. Source: CD4+ or CD8+ T cells sorted from blood, taken in a trial of the OX40 agonist ivuxolimab. The DNA of the CDR3 is TGCAGCGCTGTGTCGTGGGACAGGGCTAACACTGAAGCTTTCTTT. Translated: CSAVSWDRANTEAFF.